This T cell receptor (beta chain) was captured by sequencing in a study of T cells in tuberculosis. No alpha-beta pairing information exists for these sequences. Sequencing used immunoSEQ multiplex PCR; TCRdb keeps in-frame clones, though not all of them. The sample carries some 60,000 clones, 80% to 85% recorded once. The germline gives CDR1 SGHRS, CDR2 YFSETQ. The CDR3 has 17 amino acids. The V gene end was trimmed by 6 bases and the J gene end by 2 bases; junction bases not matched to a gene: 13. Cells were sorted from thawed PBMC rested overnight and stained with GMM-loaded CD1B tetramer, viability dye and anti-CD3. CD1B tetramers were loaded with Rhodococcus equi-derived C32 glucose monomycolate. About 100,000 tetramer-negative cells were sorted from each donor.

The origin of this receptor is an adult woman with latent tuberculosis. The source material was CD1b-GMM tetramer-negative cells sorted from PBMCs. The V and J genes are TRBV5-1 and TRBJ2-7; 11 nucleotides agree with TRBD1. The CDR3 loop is CASTNIPPGQGAYEQYF. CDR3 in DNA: TGCGCCAGCACCAATATTCCGCCGGGACAGGGGGCCTACGAGCAGTACTTC.